Given below is one T cell receptor beta chain in context. Its antigen is still unknown. This specimen belongs to a study of molecular identifiers for immune sequencing clone quantification. Study results and caveats: Whereas clones above 20 RNA copies held under 1% of naive-cell molecules, they held over 98% of effector molecules.

V dropped 4 bases and J dropped 5 bases, with 9 bases sitting between them. From germline, CDR1 is SGHTA and CDR2 FQGTGA. The CDR3 runs 13 residues. TCRdb itself ran the PCR reads through MiXCR, one entry per CDR3 protein. The table includes 400,000 to 600,000 distinct CDR3 sequences, roughly 23% detected once. The sample comprised naive CD8+ T cells from blood, with Jurkat cell RNA spiked in. Subset given: FACS-sorted CD8+CD4-CCR7+CD45RA+ naive T cells. The rearrangement uses TRBV7-3 and TRBJ2-1, with a possible D match to TRBD1 (6 bases). The sequence derives from a human donor in good health. Some libraries in this study had Jurkat cell RNA spiked in. CDR3 coding DNA: TGTGCCAGCAGCTCCCCAGGGGACAATGAGCAGTTCTTC. Translated, it gives CASSSPGDNEQFF.